Reported below is one T cell receptor beta chain. Its cognate antigen is unknown. The PCR employed 60 Vbeta primers together with 13 Jbeta primers. The protocol was immunoSEQ multiplex PCR, while the TCRdb copy is restricted to in-frame clones and leaves out a portion. This sample carries about 43,000 clones, around 56% of them seen once, and the ten largest clones take around 5.8%. These data come from a study of cytomegalovirus exposure and HLA in healthy donors. The germline gives CDR1 SEHNR, CDR2 FQNEAQ (reference sequence). V lost 5 bases, J lost 8 bases, and 13 bases lay in between. This CDR3 is built from 13 residues. Broader study findings: No immune exposure information besides CMV serostatus was available.

The chain has TRBV7-9 and TRBJ2-4, with D perhaps TRBD2 (6 bases). Sequencing input: PBMCs. This clonotype was obtained from a man aged 55 to 70 in good health and CMV-seronegative. The CDR3 loop is CASSLGGRDIQYF. The CDR3 nucleotides read TGTGCCAGCAGCCTCGGAGGGCGTGACATTCAGTACTTC.